This T cell receptor beta chain emerged from a study of early T cells in non-severe SARS-CoV-2 infection. Findings of the study overall: Missing private and CD4 specificities, VDJdb matching favored anti-spike CD8 responses.

Individual cDNA molecules were tagged with unique molecular identifiers, the study reported. TCRdb independently ran MiXCR on the 5' RACE reads; one entry per CDR3 protein. The sample records 37,000 or so distinct CDR3 sequences, approximately 5.9% being singletons. V was clipped by 6 bases and J by 4 bases, with 10 bases between them. This CDR3 contains 12 residues. Germline V gene sequence: CDR1 DFQATT, CDR2 SNEGSKA (reference sequence). This clonotype is classed as medium-sized. Its antigen is not identified. V is TRBV20-1 and J is TRBJ2-1; no firm D call. This clonotype was sampled from an adult who was a healthcare worker with PCR-confirmed SARS-CoV-2 infection or an uninfected control (not recorded which). The sequencing input was whole blood. CDR3 protein: CSANLRYNEQFF. The CDR3 DNA sequence: TGCAGTGCCAATCTAAGATACAATGAGCAGTTCTTC.